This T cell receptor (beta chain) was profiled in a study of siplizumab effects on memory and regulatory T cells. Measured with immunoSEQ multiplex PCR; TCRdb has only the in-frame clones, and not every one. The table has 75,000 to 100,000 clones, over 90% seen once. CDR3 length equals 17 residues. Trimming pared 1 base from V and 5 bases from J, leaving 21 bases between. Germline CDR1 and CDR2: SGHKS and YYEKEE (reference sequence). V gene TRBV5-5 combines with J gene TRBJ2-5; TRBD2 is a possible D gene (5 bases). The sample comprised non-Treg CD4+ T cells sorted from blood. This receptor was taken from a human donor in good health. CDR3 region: CASSLIFGLSGGETQYF. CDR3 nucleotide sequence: TGTGCCAGCAGCTTGATTTTCGGACTTTCGGGCGGTGAGACCCAGTACTTC.